This TCR beta chain was obtained from a study of blood T cell repertoires in COVID-19. The germline V and J ends were trimmed by 4 bases and 4 bases, with 15 bases remaining between them. Germline V gene data show CDR1 as SGHRS and CDR2 as YFSETQ. This CDR3 contains 15 residues. In terms of age and location, participants ranged from about 18 to 95 years and lived in approximately 26 US areas. The recovered donors of Cohort 3 showed two negative PCRs, clearance, or symptom resolution. The repertoire was sequenced with immunoSEQ multiplex PCR; TCRdb's copy has only in-frame clones and lacks some. The sample records about 330,000 clones, around 87% being singletons.

This receptor was obtained from a woman aged 25 to 45 who had recovered from COVID-19. Sequencing was done on a sample of PBMCs or T cells enriched from blood (not recorded which). This sequence joins TRBV5-1 and TRBJ1-3; D unclear. Here the CDR3 DNA reads TGCGCCAGCAGCCCGGTAGAGAGTAGCGGAAACACCATATATTTT. It yields the protein CASSPVESSGNTIYF.